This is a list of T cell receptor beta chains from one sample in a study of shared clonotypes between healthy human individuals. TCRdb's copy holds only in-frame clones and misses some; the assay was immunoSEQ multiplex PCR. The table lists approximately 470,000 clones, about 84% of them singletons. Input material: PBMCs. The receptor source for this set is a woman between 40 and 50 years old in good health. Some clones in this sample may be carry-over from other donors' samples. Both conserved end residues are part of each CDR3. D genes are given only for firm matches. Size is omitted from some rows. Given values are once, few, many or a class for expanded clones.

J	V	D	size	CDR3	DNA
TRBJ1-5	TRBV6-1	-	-	CASTEEARNQPQHF	TGTGCCAGCACAGAGGAGGCTCGCAATCAGCCCCAGCATTTT
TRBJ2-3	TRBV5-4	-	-	CASSLTRITDTQYF	TGTGCCAGCAGCTTAACCAGGATCACAGATACGCAGTATTTT
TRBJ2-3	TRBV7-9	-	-	CATRDAGTDTQYF	TGTGCCACCCGAGACGCTGGCACAGATACGCAGTATTTT
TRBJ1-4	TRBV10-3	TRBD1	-	CATGGQSNEKLFF	TGTGCCACCGGGGGACAGTCTAATGAAAAACTGTTTTTT
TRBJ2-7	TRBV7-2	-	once	CASSLALEPYEQYF	TGTGCCAGCAGCTTAGCGTTAGAACCCTACGAGCAGTACTTC
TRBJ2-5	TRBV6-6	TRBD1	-	CASSYSGTGSQETQYF	TGTGCCAGCAGTTACTCCGGGACAGGGTCCCAAGAGACCCAGTACTTC
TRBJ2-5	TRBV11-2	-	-	CASSLVGFQETQYF	TGTGCCAGCAGCTTGGTGGGCTTCCAAGAGACCCAGTACTTC
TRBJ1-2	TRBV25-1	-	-	CASSEGQGDYGYTF	TGTGCCAGCAGTGAGGGCCAGGGCGACTATGGCTACACCTTC
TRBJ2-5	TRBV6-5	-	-	CASSYQKTQYF	TGTGCCAGCAGTTACCAGAAGACCCAGTACTTC
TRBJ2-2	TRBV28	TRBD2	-	CASSSLDIGRTSETNTGELFF	TGTGCCAGCAGTTCGTTAGATATTGGACGGACTAGCGAGACGAACACCGGGGAGCTGTTTTTT
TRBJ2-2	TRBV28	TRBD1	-	CASSYTGGFTGELFF	TGTGCCAGCAGTTATACAGGGGGTTTTACCGGGGAGCTGTTTTTT
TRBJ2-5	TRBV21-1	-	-	CASSQTRGGDNETQYF	TGTGCCAGCAGCCAAACAAGGGGAGGGGATAATGAGACCCAGTACTTC
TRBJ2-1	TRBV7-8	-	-	CASSSRMVQGNEQFF	TGTGCCAGCAGCTCCAGAATGGTACAGGGCAATGAGCAGTTCTTC
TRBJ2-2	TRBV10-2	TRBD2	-	CASSRAGGANGELFF	TGCGCCAGCAGCCGAGCGGGAGGGGCTAACGGGGAGCTGTTTTTT
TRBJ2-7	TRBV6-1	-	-	CASSRQLYEQYF	TGTGCCAGCAGTAGACAACTCTACGAGCAGTACTTC
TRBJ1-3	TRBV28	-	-	CASSLGYLSGNTIYF	TGTGCCAGCAGTTTAGGCTATCTCTCTGGAAACACCATATATTTT
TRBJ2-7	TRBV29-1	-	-	CSYSAGMAYEQYF	TGCAGCTACTCTGCGGGGATGGCCTACGAGCAGTACTTC
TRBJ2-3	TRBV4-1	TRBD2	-	CASSLLAGRSTDTQYF	TGCGCCAGCAGCCTTCTAGCGGGACGAAGCACAGATACGCAGTATTTT
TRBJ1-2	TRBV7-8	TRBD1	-	CASSSTGGYGYTF	TGTGCCAGCAGCTCGACAGGGGGATATGGCTACACCTTC
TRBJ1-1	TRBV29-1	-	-	CSVEGFANTEAFF	TGCAGCGTTGAAGGATTCGCGAACACTGAAGCTTTCTTT
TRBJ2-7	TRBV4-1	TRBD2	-	CASSHTGGYEQYF	TGCGCCAGCAGCCACACGGGAGGATACGAGCAGTACTTC
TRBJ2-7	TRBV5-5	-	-	CASSSTYEQYF	TGTGCCAGCAGCTCGACCTACGAGCAGTACTTC
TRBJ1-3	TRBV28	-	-	CASSGTNTIYF	TGTGCCAGCAGCGGTACGAACACCATATATTTT
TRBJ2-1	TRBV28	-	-	CASSLRRGEQFF	TGTGCCAGCAGTTTGCGCCGAGGTGAGCAGTTCTTC
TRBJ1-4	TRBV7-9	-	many	CASSLYRANEKLFF	TGTGCCAGCAGCTTATACCGAGCTAATGAAAAACTGTTTTTT
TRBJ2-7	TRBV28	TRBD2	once	CASSFVSGAYEQYF	TGTGCCAGCAGTTTTGTTAGCGGGGCCTACGAGCAGTACTTC
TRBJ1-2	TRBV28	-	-	CASSYAEGYTF	TGTGCCAGCAGTTACGCGGAGGGCTACACCTTC
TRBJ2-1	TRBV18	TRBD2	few	CASSPLIAGGRYNEQFF	TGTGCCAGCTCACCCCTCATAGCGGGAGGGAGGTACAATGAGCAGTTCTTC
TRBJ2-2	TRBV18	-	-	CASSPPRAGELFF	TGTGCCAGCTCACCACCCAGGGCAGGGGAGCTGTTTTTT
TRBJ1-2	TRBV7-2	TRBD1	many	CASSYGTGGRGYTF	TGTGCCAGCAGCTATGGGACAGGGGGCCGGGGCTACACCTTC
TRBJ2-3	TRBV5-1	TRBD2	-	CASSEREVTDTQYF	TGCGCCAGCAGCGAGCGGGAGGTAACAGATACGCAGTATTTT
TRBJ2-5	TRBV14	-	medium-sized	CASSQPALRETQYF	TGTGCCAGCAGCCAACCAGCTCTTCGTGAGACCCAGTACTTC
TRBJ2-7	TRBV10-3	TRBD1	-	CAISDGTGRGYEQYF	TGTGCCATCAGTGATGGGACAGGGAGGGGGTACGAGCAGTACTTC
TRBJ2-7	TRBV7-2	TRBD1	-	CASSSPTSTGREQYF	TGTGCCAGCAGCTCACCGACTTCGACAGGGCGCGAGCAGTACTTC
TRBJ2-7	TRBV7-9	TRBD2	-	CASSGARGLGWAEQYF	TGTGCCAGCAGCGGCGCCAGGGGACTAGGTTGGGCCGAGCAGTACTTC
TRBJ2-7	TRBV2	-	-	CASRETVAYEQYF	TGTGCCAGCAGGGAGACAGTAGCCTACGAGCAGTACTTC
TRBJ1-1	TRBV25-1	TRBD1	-	CASEGAGTEAFF	TGTGCCAGCGAGGGGGCAGGGACTGAAGCTTTCTTT
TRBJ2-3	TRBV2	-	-	CASNRGAADTQYF	TGTGCCAGCAATCGGGGAGCAGCAGATACGCAGTATTTT
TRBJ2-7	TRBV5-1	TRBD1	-	CASSVSGTGYYEQYF	TGCGCCAGCAGCGTCTCCGGGACAGGGTACTACGAGCAGTACTTC
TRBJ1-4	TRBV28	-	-	CASSPPDPKEKLFF	TGTGCCAGCAGCCCTCCGGATCCCAAAGAAAAACTGTTTTTT
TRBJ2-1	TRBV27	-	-	CASSLWLDNEQFF	TGTGCCAGCAGTTTATGGCTAGACAATGAGCAGTTCTTC
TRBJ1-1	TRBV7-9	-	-	CASSFVRAEAFF	TGTGCCAGCAGCTTCGTCAGGGCTGAAGCTTTCTTT
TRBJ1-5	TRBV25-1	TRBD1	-	CASSDSGQIQPQHF	TGTGCCAGCAGTGACTCGGGACAGATTCAGCCCCAGCATTTT